This record covers a single TCR beta chain. Antigen: not known. TCRdb re-called the 5' RACE reads through MiXCR, storing one row per CDR3 protein. Of 25,000 or so distinct CDR3 sequences in the sample, 3% to 3.5% are singletons; the top ten hold around 28%. The data derive from a study of spatial heterogeneity in lung cancer. Study-level information: Beta-chain sequences were consistently detected more often than alpha-chain sequences. The study, taken as a whole, reports: Whereas they appeared in blood less at follow-up, ubiquitous expanded tumor TCRs appeared there more at resection.

The CDR3 sequence is 15 residues long. The germline gives CDR1 SGHTA, CDR2 FQGNSA. Trimming shortened V by 4 bases and J by 10 bases, and 20 bases separated the two germline ends. Time point reported: sample taken at primary tumor resection. Whole RNA came from tumor, nontumor lung or frozen PBMC and was sequenced without being sorted. The rearrangement links TRBV7-2 to TRBJ2-1; the D gene is possibly TRBD2 (6 bases). The material was PBMCs, obtained at surgery. This sequence originates from a female donor with early-stage non-small cell lung cancer. CDR3 DNA: TGTGCCAGCAGCTCCGGGACTCCCCCGAGGGACGAGCAGTTCTTC. It translates to CASSSGTPPRDEQFF. The full variable domain, completed using reference TRBV7-2 and TRBJ2-1, is GAGVSQSPSNKVTEKGKDVELRCDPISGHTALYWYRQSLGQGLEFLIYFQGNSAPDKSGLPSDRFSAERTGGSVSTLTIQRTQQEDSAVYLCASSSGTPPRDEQFFGPGTRLTVL.